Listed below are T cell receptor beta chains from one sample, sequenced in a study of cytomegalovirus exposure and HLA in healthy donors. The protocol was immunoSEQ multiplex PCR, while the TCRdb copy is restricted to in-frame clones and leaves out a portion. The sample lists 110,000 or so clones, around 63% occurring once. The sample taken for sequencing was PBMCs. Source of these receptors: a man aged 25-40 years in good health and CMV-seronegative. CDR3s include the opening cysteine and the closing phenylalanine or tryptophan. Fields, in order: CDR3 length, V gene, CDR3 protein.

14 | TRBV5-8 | CASSRTAGGNEQFF
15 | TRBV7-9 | CASSPGIAGNDEQFF
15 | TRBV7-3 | CASSSRLASKDEQFF
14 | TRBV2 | CASRDRVSTGELFF
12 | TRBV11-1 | CASSPTNNEQFF
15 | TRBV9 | CASSNLDRNTGELFF
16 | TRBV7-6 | CASSPRDRGITDTQYF
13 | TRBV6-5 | CAGHRQGLYGYTF
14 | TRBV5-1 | CASSSTGNSYEQYF
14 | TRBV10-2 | CASLTSVAYNEQFF
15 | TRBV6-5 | CASSYWGRDTGELFF
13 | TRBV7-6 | CASSSREGDGYTF
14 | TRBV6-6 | CASSTRDTSYEQYF
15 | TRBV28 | CASSTYGGGREKLFF
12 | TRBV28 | CASRGQIHGYTF
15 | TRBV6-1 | CASSGGIFDGEKLFF
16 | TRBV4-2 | CASSQEAAKGQETQYF
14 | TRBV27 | CASSSLTGVYGYTF
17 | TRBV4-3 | CASSRQPGTPYLYEQYF
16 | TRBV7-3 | CASSFQAGGGYNEQFF
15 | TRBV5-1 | CASSLSGTGGYEQYF
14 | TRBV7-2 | CASSPPGQGPGYTF
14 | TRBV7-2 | CASSLDREYYEQYF
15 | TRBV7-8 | CASSARDRNNSPLHF
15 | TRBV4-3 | CASSQSGASYNEQFF
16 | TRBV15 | CATSREVGGAGYGYTF
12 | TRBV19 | CASSPGGNTIYF
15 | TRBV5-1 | CASSPGLAEYNEQFF
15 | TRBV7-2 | CASSSRTGGDYGYTF
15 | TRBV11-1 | CASSLFTGNTGELFF
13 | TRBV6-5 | CASSYMSGDTQYF
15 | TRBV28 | CASSFIGTGVDEQYF
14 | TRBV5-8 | CASSLVGAKNIQYF
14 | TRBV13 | CASSLGTGSNEQYF
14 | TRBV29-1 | CSVAGLAGSREQYF
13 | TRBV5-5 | CASRSPDTTEAFF
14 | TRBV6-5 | CASSQVTGYTEAFF
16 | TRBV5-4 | CASSFRTSGPANEQFF
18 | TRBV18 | CASSPLGNMGSGANGLTF
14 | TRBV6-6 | CASRPPGQNNEQFF
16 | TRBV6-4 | CASSDSWSSYNSPLHF
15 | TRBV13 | CASSLPTAESNEQFF
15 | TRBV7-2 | CASLRGGATYNEQFF
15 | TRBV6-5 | CASSTGGGTNEKLFF
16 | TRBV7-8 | CASSLMVSVSYNEQFF
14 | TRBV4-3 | CASSQDRYNSPLHF
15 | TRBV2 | CASSEARHDNQPQHF
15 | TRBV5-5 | CASSLGASGGDEQFF
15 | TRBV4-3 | CASSQDPRGRTEAFF
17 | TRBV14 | CASSQVVSERSTDTQYF